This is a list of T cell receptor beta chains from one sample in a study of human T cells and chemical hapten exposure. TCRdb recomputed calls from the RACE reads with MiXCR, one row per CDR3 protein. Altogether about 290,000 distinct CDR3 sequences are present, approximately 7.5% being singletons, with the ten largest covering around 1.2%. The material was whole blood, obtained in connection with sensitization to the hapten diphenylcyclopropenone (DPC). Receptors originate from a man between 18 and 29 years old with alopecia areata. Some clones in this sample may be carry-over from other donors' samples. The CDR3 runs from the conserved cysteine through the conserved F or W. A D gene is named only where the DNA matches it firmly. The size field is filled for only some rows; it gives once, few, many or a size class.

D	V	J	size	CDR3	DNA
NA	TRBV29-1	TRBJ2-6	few	CSAVTGANVLTF	TGCAGCGCGGTAACTGGGGCCAACGTCCTGACTTTC
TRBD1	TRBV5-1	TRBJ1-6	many	CASSLDRVNNSPLHF	TGCGCCAGCAGTCTGGACAGGGTCAATAATTCACCCCTCCACTTT
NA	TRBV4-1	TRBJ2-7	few	CASSQVAELDEQYF	TGCGCCAGCAGCCAAGTGGCAGAGTTGGACGAGCAGTACTTC
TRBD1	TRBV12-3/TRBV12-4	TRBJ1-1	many	CASSLDRGITEAFF	TGTGCCAGCAGTTTAGACAGGGGAATTACTGAAGCTTTCTTT
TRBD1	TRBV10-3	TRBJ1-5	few	CAISVGQANQPQHF	TGTGCCATCAGCGTGGGACAGGCAAATCAGCCCCAGCATTTT
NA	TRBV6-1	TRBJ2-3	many	CASRNPYRADTQYF	TGTGCCAGCCGGAACCCTTACAGGGCCGATACGCAGTATTTT
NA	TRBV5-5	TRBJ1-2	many	CASTKGSYGYTF	TGTGCCAGCACAAAGGGCTCCTATGGCTACACCTTC
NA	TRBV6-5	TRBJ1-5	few	CASSYDSYQPQHF	TGTGCCAGCAGTTACGACAGTTATCAGCCCCAGCATTTT
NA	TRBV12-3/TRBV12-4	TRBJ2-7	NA	CASSQQGPQYF	TGTGCCAGCAGCCAACAGGGACCGCAGTACTTC
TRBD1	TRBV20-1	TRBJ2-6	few	CSARSASGGSGANVLTF	TGCAGTGCTAGATCTGCATCAGGGGGCTCTGGGGCCAACGTCCTGACTTTC
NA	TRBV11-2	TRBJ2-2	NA	CASSPRVSGTGELFF	TGTGCCAGCAGCCCCCGCGTAAGTGGCACCGGGGAGCTGTTTTTT
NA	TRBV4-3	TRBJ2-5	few	CASSQGPVETQYF	TGCGCCAGCAGCCAAGGCCCGGTAGAGACCCAGTACTTC
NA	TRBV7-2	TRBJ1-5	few	CASSLYSYSNQPQHF	TGTGCCAGCAGCTTGTACTCTTATAGCAATCAGCCCCAGCATTTT